The 21 T cell receptor beta chains reported below all come from one sample, sequenced in a study of T-cell reconstitution after alpha-beta-depleted transplantation in children (dated by TCRdb to about 2016). According to the study, the label for this sample's treatment or condition signals: allogeneic hematopoietic cell transplantation with graft depleted of TCRalphabeta T cells and CD19 B cells. Libraries were prepared through PCR. Sequencing was performed on an Illumina HiSeq 2500. To normalize quantification of the TCRbeta repertoire, the TCR libraries were built with molecular barcoding that relied on unique molecular identifiers. TCRdb reprocessed the public reads (quality trimming at Q25 with fastp, clone calling with MiXCR) and kept in-frame beta chains. Each entry merges the rows of one CDR3 protein and shows their most common DNA and genes. The sample records 200,000 to 250,000 distinct CDR3 sequences, approximately 10% of which are singletons. The ten largest clones add up to 28% of the sample.

The sample consisted of PBMCs, taken before TCRalphabeta/CD19-depleted stem cell transplant. These receptors were taken from a child under two years old with acute myeloid leukemia, due to receive a stem cell transplant.

This clonotype occurred many times. The chain couples TRBV5-5 to TRBJ2-3; TRBD2 agrees at 8 bases. The germline V gene encodes CDR1 SGHKS and CDR2 YYEKEE (reference sequence). The CDR3 sequence is 16 residues long. Trimming took 4 bases from V and 6 from J; bases not matched to a gene: 13. The CDR3 DNA reads TGTGCCAGCAGCCCCCCGGGACTAGGTGTGGGGGATACGCAGTATTTT. The encoded protein is CASSPPGLGVGDTQYF.

This clonotype was counted at least ten times. This chain joins TRBV7-2 and TRBJ2-7; the D gene could be TRBD1 or TRBD2 (5 bases each). CDR1 and CDR2 from the germline V gene are SGHTA and FQGNSA. V was clipped by 5 bases and J by 3 bases, with 14 bases between them. CDR3 length: 14 amino acids. CDR3 DNA: TGTGCCAGCAGCCCTTATGGGGGATACTACGAGCAGTACTTC. Translated: CASSPYGGYYEQYF.

This clonotype was observed at least ten times. This sequence joins TRBV19 and TRBJ1-6, with 11 nucleotides matching TRBD1. CDR1 LNHDA and CDR2 SQIVND come from the germline V gene (reference sequence). After removal of 8 bases from V and 10 bases from J, the junction contained 13 bases not matched to a gene. The CDR3 extends over 16 amino acids. CDR3 region: CASAPSPGQGVSPLHF. DNA for the CDR3: TGTGCCAGTGCCCCCTCTCCGGGACAGGGGGTATCACCCCTCCACTTT.

This clonotype was picked up many times. The rearrangement links TRBV6-1 to TRBJ2-1; D is unclear. Per the germline V gene, CDR1 is MNHNS and CDR2 is SASEGT. CDR3 length: 13 amino acids. The V end lost 0 bases, the J end lost 7 bases, and 7 bases lay between the germline ends. CDR3: CASSEADLNEQFF. CDR3 DNA sequence: TGTGCCAGCAGTGAAGCCGATTTGAATGAGCAGTTCTTC.

Regarding this clonotype: It may be a read error: a sequence one base away is much more abundant. The V call is TRBV14, the J call TRBJ1-6; perhaps TRBD1 as D (5 bases). CDR3 length: 13 amino acids. Germline values: CDR1 SGHDN, CDR2 FVKESK. CDR3 in DNA: TGTGCCAGCCTAAACGACAGTCCTTCACCCCCCCACTTT. Its protein product is CASLNDSPSPPHF.

This clonotype has a count of ten or more. In nucleotides, the CDR3 is TGTGCCAGCAGCACCCTTACTAGCGTACATGAGCAGTTCTTC. Its protein is CASSTLTSVHEQFF. This chain connects TRBV5-6 to TRBJ2-1; 7 bases agree with TRBD2. Per the germline V gene, CDR1 is SGHDT and CDR2 is YYEEEE. This CDR3 is 14 amino acids long. J was trimmed by 8 bases and V by 4 bases; bases with no gene match: 9.

This clonotype was recorded at least ten times. The chain recombines TRBV10-3 with TRBJ2-3; possible D gene TRBD2, 6 bases. The CDR3 has 15 residues. V was clipped by 3 bases and J by 2 bases, with 12 bases between them. Germline values: CDR1 ENHRY, CDR2 SYGVKD. The CDR3 nucleotides are TGTGCCATCAGTGATAGCGGACCCTCCACAGATACGCAGTATTTT. It specifies CAISDSGPSTDTQYF.

Ten or more counts support this clonotype. The J gene is TRBJ2-5, the V gene TRBV29-1; the D is unclear. The CDR3 is 13 amino acids. Germline V lookup: CDR1 SQVTM, CDR2 ANQGSEA. Trimming removed 3 bases from V and 1 base from J, with 9 bases in between. The CDR3 region has the DNA TGCAGCGTTGATTATGACCCCCAAGAGACCCAGTACTTC. Translating it yields CSVDYDPQETQYF.

This clonotype was detected many times. The V call is TRBV20-1, the J call TRBJ2-5, with 11 bases matching TRBD2. Per the germline V gene, CDR1 is DFQATT and CDR2 is SNEGSKA (reference sequence). The CDR3 consists of 16 residues. The V gene end was trimmed by 1 base and the J gene end by 2 bases; junction bases not matched to a gene: 6. For the CDR3, the DNA is TGCAGTGCTAGAGGGACTAGCGGGTCGAATCAAGAGACCCAGTACTTC. This translates into CSARGTSGSNQETQYF.

This clonotype was picked up many times. CDR3 bases: TGTGCCAGCAGCTCTCTAGCGGGAGCCTACAATGAGCAGTTCTTC. Residues: CASSSLAGAYNEQFF. This sequence joins TRBV7-3 and TRBJ2-1; 10 bases align to TRBD2. The CDR3 is 15 residues long. The J segment lost 2 bases and the V segment lost 4 bases, leaving 2 bases of the junction unmatched. From germline, CDR1 is SGHTA and CDR2 FQGTGA.

At least ten counts were recorded for this clonotype. This rearrangement joins TRBV7-2 to TRBJ2-1, with D perhaps matching TRBD2 (7 bases). CDR1 is SGHTA and CDR2 is FQGNSA in the germline V gene. Trimming took off 3 bases at V and 4 bases at J, with 13 bases between the two ends. This CDR3 has 15 residues. CDR3 protein: CASSFWGGTYNEQFF. DNA of the CDR3: TGTGCCAGCAGCTTCTGGGGGGGCACATACAATGAGCAGTTCTTC.

With respect to this clonotype: A much larger clone differs by one base, so this may be a read error. The chain employs TRBV18 and TRBJ1-5; a possible D gene is TRBD1 (5 bases). Per germline, CDR1 KGHSH and CDR2 LQKENI. The CDR3 spans 15 residues. V lost 3 bases and J lost 9, with 18 bases in between. Written as DNA, the CDR3 is TGTGCCAGCTCACCCTCATCGGGGGTAGGTCGGCCCCAGCATTTT. Translation gives CASSPSSGVGRPQHF.

Many counts were recorded for this clonotype. The V call is TRBV10-3, the J call TRBJ2-5; 10 bases map to TRBD1. Germline lookup yields CDR1 ENHRY and CDR2 SYGVKD. The CDR3 runs to 16 residues. The junction had 7 bases not matched to a gene; V was cut back by 1 base and J by 5 bases. CDR3 nucleotide sequence: TGTGCCATCAGTGAGTGGGACAGGGGAGCCGACGAGACCCAGTACTTC. It specifies CAISEWDRGADETQYF.

This clonotype was counted at least ten times. The chain is built from TRBV29-1 and TRBJ2-5; D ambiguous. V was shortened by 3 bases and J by 1 base, with 6 bases between the two germline ends. The germline gives CDR1 SQVTM, CDR2 ANQGSEA. This CDR3 spans 12 amino acids. This CDR3 is CSVEKGQETQYF. CDR3 in DNA: TGCAGCGTTGAGAAAGGCCAAGAGACCCAGTACTTC.

This clonotype was counted a few times. A much larger clonotype is one base distant, so this may be a read error. The rearrangement uses TRBV20-1 and TRBJ2-2; the D gene is possibly TRBD1 (6 bases). The CDR3 covers 17 residues. In germline, CDR1 is DFQATT, CDR2 SNEGSKA (reference sequence). DNA for the CDR3: TGCTGTGCTCGGCAGTCCTACAGGGCAACGAACACCGGGGAGCTGTTTTTT. This translates into CCARQSYRATNTGELFF.

This clonotype came up many times. V is TRBV10-3 and J is TRBJ1-5, with 10 nucleotides matching TRBD1. Trimming removed 2 bases from V and 2 bases from J; junction bases left unmatched: 6. Germline loops: CDR1 ENHRY, CDR2 SYGVKD. This CDR3 region has 17 residues. In DNA, the CDR3 is TGTGCCATCAGTGAGGGGGACAGGGGCACAGGCAATCAGCCCCAGCATTTT. Residues: CAISEGDRGTGNQPQHF.

This clonotype was counted ten times or more. The chain employs TRBV29-1 and TRBJ2-1, with 8 bases aligning to TRBD2. Germline CDR1 is SQVTM and CDR2 is ANQGSEA. Losses at the gene ends were 0 bases for V and 7 bases for J; bases not matched to a gene: 5. The CDR3 has 14 amino acids. The CDR3: CSVEEAGVKNEQFF. CDR3 DNA: TGCAGCGTTGAAGAAGCGGGAGTTAAGAATGAGCAGTTCTTC.

In its sample, this clonotype was seen many times. V usage is TRBV3-1 and J usage is TRBJ2-7; 14 nucleotides align to TRBD2. The CDR3 consists of 16 residues. Germline V gene sequence: CDR1 LGHDT, CDR2 YNNKEL (reference sequence). Losses at the gene ends were 4 bases for V and 6 bases for J; bases not matched to a gene: 8. In nucleotides, the CDR3 is TGTGCCAGCAGCCGCTTGACTAGCGGGAGGGGGGGCGAGCAGTACTTC. It codes for CASSRLTSGRGGEQYF.

This clonotype was observed at least ten times. The genes are TRBV28 and TRBJ2-3; the match to TRBD1 covers 9 bases. CDR1 is MDHEN and CDR2 is SYDVKM in the germline V gene. The V gene end was trimmed by 2 bases and the J gene end by 3 bases; junction bases not matched to a gene: 6. The CDR3 contains 16 residues. This chain's CDR3 is CASSLDGTGKTDTQYF. CDR3 sequence (DNA): TGTGCCAGCAGTTTAGACGGGACAGGGAAGACAGATACGCAGTATTTT.

The table lists this clonotype with many counts. The V call is TRBV5-1, the J call TRBJ2-3; D might be TRBD1 or TRBD2, each matching 6 bases. V lost 1 base and J lost 4, with 16 bases in between. Germline V gene data show CDR1 as SGHRS and CDR2 as YFSETQ. This CDR3 has 16 residues. The CDR3 bases are TGCGCCAGCAGCTTGAAGGTGGGGGGCGGGGCAGATACGCAGTATTTT. Translated, it gives CASSLKVGGGADTQYF.

At least ten counts were recorded for this clonotype. The chain couples TRBV5-5 to TRBJ1-1, with a weak D call TRBD1 (5 bases). The CDR3 loop spans 14 amino acids. V was pared by 4 bases and J by 0 bases, with 10 bases between. In germline, CDR1 is SGHKS, CDR2 YYEKEE (reference sequence). The CDR3 loop reads CASSRRVMNTEAFF. In DNA form, the CDR3 reads TGTGCCAGCAGCCGCAGGGTCATGAACACTGAAGCTTTCTTT.